This T cell receptor beta chain comes out of a study of blood T cell repertoires in COVID-19. Per the germline V gene, CDR1 is SGDLS and CDR2 is YYNGEE. V lost 6 bases and J lost 4, with 13 bases in between. The length of the CDR3 is 13 residues. Original data processing: Reference gene primer amplification gave estimated nucleated cell counts. Assay used: immunoSEQ multiplex PCR; TCRdb lists only in-frame clones, some missing. V and J calls and clone size follow that table, whereas D and trimming were derived from the DNA. The sample includes roughly 130,000 clones, 79% of them seen just once. The clonotype was recovered from a man in his sixties with acute or convalescent COVID-19. Sequencing was carried out using peripheral blood. The genes are TRBV9 and TRBJ1-2, with D tentatively TRBD1 (5 bases). The CDR3 nucleotides are TGTGCCAGCACCCCTAGCGGGGGCTATGGCTACACCTTC. As protein: CASTPSGGYGYTF. Variable domain in full (rest from reference TRBV9 and TRBJ1-2): DSGVTQTPKHLITATGQRVTLRCSPRSGDLSVYWYQQSLDQGLQFLIQYYNGEERAKGNILERFSAQQFPDLHSELNLSSLELGDSALYFCASTPSGGYGYTFGSGTRLTVV.